The 20 T cell receptor beta chains below were found in one sample sequenced in a study of blood T cell repertoires in COVID-19. TCRdb's table, derived via immunoSEQ multiplex PCR, lists solely in-frame clones and lacks some. The table has some 530,000 clones, approximately 85% seen once. Sequencing was carried out using peripheral blood. The origin of the receptors is a human donor in a cohort sampled during active COVID-19.

The chain combines TRBV19 with TRBJ1-2, with D maybe TRBD1 (5 bases). The germline V gene encodes CDR1 LNHDA and CDR2 SQIVND (reference sequence). V was cut by 3 bases and J by 1 base, with 21 bases left in between. The CDR3 covers 18 residues. CDR3 sequence: CASSIHGQVTLFNYGYTF. DNA for the CDR3: TGTGCCAGTAGTATTCATGGACAAGTGACACTATTTAACTATGGCTACACCTTC.

The genes are TRBV19 and TRBJ1-4; no clear D gene. The CDR3 sequence is 14 residues long. V shed 7 bases and J shed 8 bases, with 17 bases lying between them. Per germline, CDR1 LNHDA and CDR2 SQIVND (reference sequence). The CDR3 region is CASNKGVESEKLFF. CDR3 bases: TGTGCCAGTAATAAAGGAGTCGAAAGCGAAAAACTGTTTTTT. Filled out from reference TRBV19 and TRBJ1-4, the complete variable domain reads DGGITQSPKYLFRKEGQNVTLSCEQNLNHDAMYWYRQDPGQGLRLIYYSQIVNDFQKGDIAEGYSVSREKKESFPLTVTSAQKNPTAFYLCASNKGVESEKLFFGSGTQLSVL.

The V call is TRBV10-3, the J call TRBJ2-7, with D tentatively TRBD1 (6 bases). Germline CDR1 reads ENHRY; CDR2 reads SYGVKD. This CDR3 is 14 amino acids long. The V end was cut by 4 bases, the J end by 5 bases, with 15 bases between. In nucleotides, the CDR3 is TGTGCCATCAGTGTTGGAAGGGACAACCACGAGCAGTACTTC. As protein: CAISVGRDNHEQYF.

V is TRBV18 and J is TRBJ2-7, with 9 bases that match TRBD1. Germline V gene lookup returns CDR1 KGHSH and CDR2 LQKENI. Unmatched junction bases numbered 10, after V lost 1 base and J lost 6 bases. This CDR3 is 16 amino acids long. The CDR3 DNA follows: TGTGCCAGCTCACCACGGGGGACAGGGTTGGAGGGCGAGCAGTACTTC. Amino acids: CASSPRGTGLEGEQYF.

The genes are TRBV5-1 and TRBJ1-2; 7 positions agree with TRBD1. Germline CDR1 SGHRS, CDR2 YFSETQ. The trim removed 4 bases at V and 6 bases at J, leaving 3 bases unmatched. This CDR3 is built from 12 residues. The chain's CDR3 is CASSQDRNGYTF. The CDR3 region has the DNA TGCGCCAGCAGCCAGGACAGGAATGGCTACACCTTC.

This clone has just one count. The chain links TRBV28 to TRBJ2-7, with 9 bases aligning to TRBD1. With V trimmed by 7 bases and J by 2 bases, 9 bases remained unmatched. The CDR3 has 15 amino acids. Looked up from germline, CDR1 is MDHEN and CDR2 is SYDVKM. CDR3 in DNA: TGTGCCAGCACCGGCCGGGACAGGGTACCCTACGAGCAGTACTTC. Translated, it gives CASTGRDRVPYEQYF. Full variable domain (missing parts from reference TRBV28 and TRBJ2-7): DVKVTQSSRYLVKRTGEKVFLECVQDMDHENMFWYRQDPGLGLRLIYFSYDVKMKEKGDIPEGYSVSREKKERFSLILESASTNQTSMYLCASTGRDRVPYEQYFGPGTRLTVT.

The chain links TRBV5-1 to TRBJ2-7; 8 bases agree with TRBD1. This CDR3 contains 14 residues. CDR1 and CDR2 from the germline V gene are SGHRS and YFSETQ. V shed 3 bases and J 3 bases; nucleotides not matched to a gene: 5. The CDR3 loop reads CASSSRDRRYEQYF. Here the CDR3 DNA reads TGCGCCAGCAGCTCCCGGGACAGGCGCTACGAGCAGTACTTC. Full variable domain (outside the CDR3, taken from reference TRBV5-1 and TRBJ2-7): KAGVTQTPRYLIKTRGQQVTLSCSPISGHRSVSWYQQTPGQGLQFLFEYFSETQRNKGNFPGRFSGRQFSNSRSEMNVSTLELGDSALYLCASSSRDRRYEQYFGPGTRLTVT.

The chain links TRBV3-1 (or the pseudogene TRBV3-2) to TRBJ2-1; 14 nucleotides agree with TRBD2. Germline trimming cut 4 bases from V and 9 bases from J; bases unmatched to any gene: 14. This CDR3 is built from 18 residues. CDR1 LGHDT and CDR2 YNNKEL come from the germline V gene (reference sequence). The CDR3 DNA is TGTGCCAGCAGCCCCCGACTAGCGGGAGGGACTAAGCCTAGTGAGCAGTTCTTC. As protein: CASSPRLAGGTKPSEQFF.

This chain uses TRBV3-1 (or the pseudogene TRBV3-2) with TRBJ2-5; 10 bases agree with TRBD2. CDR1 LGHDT and CDR2 YNNKEL come from the germline V gene (reference sequence). Trimming removed 1 base from V and 1 base from J; junction bases left unmatched: 6. CDR3 length: 17 residues. The CDR3 loop reads CASSQAGQRGGQETQYF. Here the CDR3 DNA reads TGTGCCAGCAGCCAAGCCGGGCAGCGGGGGGGCCAAGAGACCCAGTACTTC.

This chain joins TRBV9 and TRBJ1-5; 8 bases align to TRBD1. J gave up 3 bases and V 5 bases, and 4 bases lay outside the gene matches. This CDR3 has 14 residues. Per germline, CDR1 SGDLS and CDR2 YYNGEE. CDR3 protein: CASSGTGYNQPQHF. CDR3 DNA sequence: TGTGCCAGCAGTGGGACAGGCTACAATCAGCCCCAGCATTTT.

This chain uses TRBV2 with TRBJ2-7, with 13 bases aligning to TRBD2. The V gene end was trimmed by 6 bases and the J gene end by 3 bases; junction bases not matched to a gene: 5. Germline V gives CDR1 SNHLY, CDR2 FYNNEI. This CDR3 has 15 residues. The CDR3 spells CASSQGTSGIYEQYF. CDR3 nucleotides: TGTGCCAGCAGCCAGGGGACTAGCGGGATCTACGAGCAGTACTTC.

In the case of this clone: Other nucleotide sequences from this sample produce the same CDR3. The V call is TRBV30, the J call TRBJ1-3; the D gene is possibly TRBD1 (5 bases). Germline values: CDR1 GTSNPN, CDR2 SVGIG (reference sequence). The germline V and J ends were trimmed by 1 base and 2 bases, with 6 bases remaining between them. The CDR3 is 13 residues long. The DNA for the CDR3 is TGTGCCTGGAGTGGGGGGGCTGGAAACACCATATATTTT. Protein: CAWSGGAGNTIYF.

The chain uses TRBV4-3 and TRBJ1-6; TRBD1 matches at 8 bases. V trimming: 6 bases; J trimming: 8 bases; junction bases outside the gene matches: 6. CDR3 length: 14 amino acids. From germline, CDR1 is LGHNA and CDR2 YSLEER. The CDR3 DNA reads TGCGCCAGCAGTTATGGACAGGGAGATTCACCCCTCCACTTT. The encoded protein is CASSYGQGDSPLHF.

The chain employs TRBV27 and TRBJ2-2; 7 bases fit TRBD1. Germline loops: CDR1 MNHEY, CDR2 SMNVEV (reference sequence). V was pared by 2 bases and J by 8 bases, with 8 bases of the junction left unmatched. The CDR3 loop spans 15 amino acids. The CDR3 DNA follows: TGTGCCAGCAGTTTAGAGGGGGCCCTAGGTGGGGAGCTGTTTTTT. Translation gives CASSLEGALGGELFF.

This chain connects TRBV10-1 to TRBJ2-3; 11 bases are a match to TRBD2. The V gene end was trimmed by 2 bases and the J gene end by 4 bases; junction bases not matched to a gene: 14. The CDR3 has 19 amino acids. Germline CDR1 is WNHNN and CDR2 is SYGVQD (reference sequence). CDR3 sequence: CASSEGQGGLAGGADTQYF. The CDR3 bases are TGCGCCAGCAGTGAGGGACAGGGAGGGCTAGCGGGAGGAGCAGATACGCAGTATTTT.

V is TRBV2 and J is TRBJ1-2, with TRBD1 matching 7 bases. Germline V CDR1 and CDR2: SNHLY, FYNNEI. The CDR3 has 11 residues. V dropped 5 bases and J dropped 9; count of bases not matched to a gene: 3. CDR3 sequence: CASSRQGRYTF. DNA for the CDR3: TGTGCCAGCAGTCGACAGGGACGCTACACCTTC.

This clone is a singleton in its sample. This sequence joins TRBV6-2 or TRBV6-3 and TRBJ2-1; 8 nucleotides agree with TRBD2. CDR1 and CDR2 (germline): MNHEY, SVGEGT. The V segment lost 4 bases and the J segment 2 bases; nucleotides outside the gene matches: 7. This CDR3 is built from 16 residues. The CDR3 loop reads CASSSHTGGTYNEQFF. The CDR3 bases are TGTGCCAGCAGTTCTCACACGGGAGGGACCTACAATGAGCAGTTCTTC.

The gene calls are TRBV7-9 and TRBJ1-1; D is unclear. This CDR3 spans 14 amino acids. Germline CDR1 and CDR2: SEHNR and FQNEAQ (reference sequence). The V end was cut by 0 bases, the J end by 1 base, with 6 bases between. CDR3 protein: CASSLAVGNTEAFF. The CDR3 DNA follows: TGTGCCAGCAGCTTAGCAGTCGGGAACACTGAAGCTTTCTTT.

This sequence joins TRBV30 and TRBJ1-6, with D possibly being TRBD1 (5 bases). This CDR3 contains 14 residues. Trimming removed 3 bases from V and 9 bases from J, with 15 bases in between. Per germline, CDR1 GTSNPN and CDR2 SVGIG (reference sequence). The CDR3 spells CAWRGAGWGSPLHF. The CDR3 DNA reads as TGTGCCTGGAGAGGGGCAGGGTGGGGTTCACCCCTCCACTTT.

This clone was seen more than once but under ten times. The gene calls are TRBV6-5 and TRBJ1-5; no clear D. Germline V gene sequence: CDR1 MNHEY, CDR2 SVGAGI. CDR3 length: 15 residues. The V end was cut by 7 bases, the J end by 5 bases, with 18 bases between. The CDR3: CASMVYSVSHQPQHF. As DNA, the CDR3 is TGTGCCAGCATGGTATATTCGGTCTCACATCAGCCCCAGCATTTT.